The 17 T cell receptor beta chains below were found in one sample sequenced in a study of T-cell reconstitution after alpha-beta-depleted transplantation in children. Unique molecular identifiers tagged the TCRbeta library. TCRdb redid the calling of the PCR reads with MiXCR, one entry per CDR3 protein. The sample has about 420,000 distinct CDR3 sequences, about 17% seen once. Sample: PBMCs, mostly from graft donor cells, taken 360 days after TCRalphabeta/CD19-depleted stem cell transplant. The receptor source for this set is a boy in the first two years of life who had a stem cell transplant for Wiskott-Aldrich syndrome, so the T cells may come from the graft donor.

V gene TRBV28 combines with J gene TRBJ2-7; D call uncertain. This CDR3 spans 15 amino acids. Germline CDR1 MDHEN, CDR2 SYDVKM. V lost 3 bases to trimming and J lost 2 bases, with 14 bases between them. This CDR3 reads CASSFYPGAPYEQYF. CDR3 nucleotide sequence: TGTGCCAGCAGTTTCTACCCTGGTGCCCCCTACGAGCAGTACTTC. Based on the CDR3 plus reference TRBV28 and TRBJ2-7, the full variable domain is DVKVTQSSRYLVKRTGEKVFLECVQDMDHENMFWYRQDPGLGLRLIYFSYDVKMKEKGDIPEGYSVSREKKERFSLILESASTNQTSMYLCASSFYPGAPYEQYFGPGTRLTVT.

This clonotype has just one count. V and J are TRBV4-1 and TRBJ2-1, with 11 bases fitting TRBD1. The germline V gene has CDR1 MGHRA and CDR2 YSYEKL. V gave up 2 bases and J gave up 3 bases; unmatched junction bases: 12. The CDR3 has 19 amino acids. Here the CDR3 DNA reads TGCGCCAGCAGCCAACAGGACAGGGGGCGGAGGGTGGGCTACAATGAGCAGTTCTTC. Translation gives CASSQQDRGRRVGYNEQFF.

The gene calls are TRBV5-1 and TRBJ2-1; 7 positions match TRBD2. Germline V gene sequence: CDR1 SGHRS, CDR2 YFSETQ. The CDR3 loop spans 16 amino acids. Trimming removed 3 bases from V and 0 bases from J; junction bases left unmatched: 6. The CDR3 reads CASSSSGPSSYNEQFF. CDR3 bases: TGCGCCAGCAGCTCTAGCGGCCCCAGCTCCTACAATGAGCAGTTCTTC.

This clonotype appeared a few times. V gene TRBV11-2 combines with J gene TRBJ2-7; D unclear. The CDR3 is made up of 13 amino acids. Trimming cost V 4 bases and J 5 bases, with 12 bases left between them. Germline V gene data show CDR1 as SGHAT and CDR2 as FQNNGV. CDR3 sequence: CASSSSDIHEQYF. The CDR3, as DNA: TGTGCCAGCAGCTCTTCCGACATCCACGAGCAGTACTTC.

The rearrangement joins TRBV6-1 to TRBJ2-7, with a tentative D call TRBD1 (6 bases). The CDR3 length is 15 residues. Per germline, CDR1 MNHNS and CDR2 SASEGT. V was cut by 5 bases and J by 3 bases, with 17 bases left in between. The CDR3 sequence is CASSPPGTLLYEQYF. In DNA form, the CDR3 reads TGTGCCAGCAGTCCCCCCGGGACACTCCTCTACGAGCAGTACTTC.

This clonotype was observed a handful of times. The chain joins TRBV4-3 to TRBJ2-2, with a possible D match to TRBD1 (5 bases). CDR3 length equals 15 residues. The V end lost 3 bases, the J end lost 7 bases, and 15 bases lay between the germline ends. Germline assignment: CDR1 LGHNA and CDR2 YSLEER. CDR3 in DNA: TGCGCCAGCAGCCATGCGCAAGGGGTTGGCGGGGAGCTGTTTTTT. Its protein product is CASSHAQGVGGELFF.

The chain joins TRBV6-2 or TRBV6-3 to TRBJ2-1; 7 positions match TRBD2. Germline values: CDR1 MNHEY, CDR2 SVGEGT. The CDR3 extends over 14 amino acids. The V segment lost 7 bases and the J segment 0 bases; nucleotides outside the gene matches: 3. The CDR3 nucleotides read TGTGCCAGCAACCTAGCGGTCTCCTACAATGAGCAGTTCTTC. This gives the protein CASNLAVSYNEQFF.

The table lists this clonotype with a few counts. The chain links TRBV2 to TRBJ2-5; 8 positions match TRBD1. Germline V gives CDR1 SNHLY, CDR2 FYNNEI. V shed 1 base, J shed 3 bases, and the junction held 7 bases outside the gene matches. The CDR3 spans 16 residues. For the CDR3, the DNA is TGTGCCAGCAGTGAAGAGAAGGGACAGGCTAAAGAGACCCAGTACTTC. Amino acid sequence: CASSEEKGQAKETQYF.

This sequence joins TRBV5-1 and TRBJ2-1; D gene ambiguous. Trimming pared 4 bases from V and 1 base from J, leaving 15 bases between. The CDR3 contains 16 residues. Germline CDR1 reads SGHRS; CDR2 reads YFSETQ. This CDR3 is CASSRIEARSYNEQFF. The CDR3 DNA sequence: TGCGCCAGCAGCAGAATAGAGGCCCGTTCCTACAATGAGCAGTTCTTC. Using reference TRBV5-1 and TRBJ2-1 for the parts outside the CDR3, the full variable domain is KAGVTQTPRYLIKTRGQQVTLSCSPISGHRSVSWYQQTPGQGLQFLFEYFSETQRNKGNFPGRFSGRQFSNSRSEMNVSTLELGDSALYLCASSRIEARSYNEQFFGPGTRLTVL.

The rearrangement joins TRBV5-1 to TRBJ1-3, with D possibly being TRBD1 (6 bases). The V end was cut by 1 base, the J end by 4 bases, with 12 bases between. The CDR3 sequence is 15 residues long. The germline gives CDR1 SGHRS, CDR2 YFSETQ. Here the CDR3 reads CASSLSQGGGNTIYF. The CDR3 DNA reads as TGCGCCAGCAGCTTGTCACAGGGAGGCGGAAACACCATATATTTT.

The chain couples TRBV12-3 or TRBV12-4 to TRBJ2-5; D unclear. Deletions cut 10 bases from V and 2 bases from J, with 17 bases between. CDR3 length equals 14 residues. DNA of the CDR3: TGTGCCACCGGAACGGGTCTTGGGCAAGAGACCCAGTACTTC. Amino acids: CATGTGLGQETQYF.

J is TRBJ2-3 and V is TRBV18; 10 positions agree with TRBD2. This CDR3 is built from 15 residues. From germline, CDR1 is KGHSH and CDR2 LQKENI. The junction had 4 bases not matched to a gene; V was cut back by 1 base and J by 6 bases. CDR3 DNA: TGTGCCAGCTCACCACGTCGACTAGCGGGCGATACGCAGTATTTT. Translation: CASSPRRLAGDTQYF. Full variable domain (missing parts from reference TRBV18 and TRBJ2-3): NAGVMQNPRHLVRRRGQEARLRCSPMKGHSHVYWYRQLPEEGLKFMVYLQKENIIDESGMPKERFSAEFPKEGPSILRIQQVVRGDSAAYFCASSPRRLAGDTQYFGPGTRLTVL.

This rearrangement joins TRBV15 to TRBJ2-1; the D gene is possibly TRBD2 (6 bases). The CDR3 covers 16 residues. CDR1 and CDR2 from the germline V gene are LNHNV and YYDKDF (reference sequence). V was clipped by 8 bases and J by 5 bases, with 22 bases between them. The CDR3 protein is CATPGLEGSLHNEQFF. The CDR3 DNA sequence: TGTGCCACCCCGGGACTTGAGGGGTCCTTACACAATGAGCAGTTCTTC. Full variable domain (remainder filled in from reference TRBV15 and TRBJ2-1): DAMVIQNPRYQVTQFGKPVTLSCSQTLNHNVMYWYQQKSSQAPKLLFHYYDKDFNNEADTPDNFQSRRPNTSFCFLDIRSPGLGDTAMYLCATPGLEGSLHNEQFFGPGTRLTVL.

This clonotype was observed a few times. The chain is built from TRBV4-3 and TRBJ2-1, with 9 bases identical to TRBD2. Germline CDR1 and CDR2: LGHNA and YSLEER. With 0 bases clipped from V and 0 bases from J, the junction kept 12 bases outside the gene matches. This CDR3 is built from 20 residues. As DNA, the CDR3 is TGCGCCAGCAGCCAAGACCCGACTAGCGGCTATCAAAGCTCCTACAATGAGCAGTTCTTC. Amino acids: CASSQDPTSGYQSSYNEQFF.

The V call is TRBV7-2, the J call TRBJ2-5; 9 nucleotides line up with TRBD2. Germline V lookup: CDR1 SGHTA, CDR2 FQGNSA. The V segment lost 3 bases and the J segment 3 bases; nucleotides outside the gene matches: 8. This CDR3 is built from 16 residues. The CDR3 spells CASSLYLASGKETQYF. For the CDR3, the DNA is TGTGCCAGCAGCTTGTATCTGGCTAGCGGGAAAGAGACCCAGTACTTC.

The table lists this clonotype with a few counts. This sequence joins TRBV7-9 and TRBJ1-2, with D tentatively TRBD1 (5 bases). The germline V and J ends were trimmed by 1 base and 9 bases, with 15 bases remaining between them. The V gene's germline CDR1 is SEHNR and CDR2 FQNEAQ (reference sequence). This CDR3 comprises 14 residues. The CDR3 bases are TGTGCCAGCAGCTTAGTGACAGCCCTAAGAAGCTACACCTTC. The encoded protein is CASSLVTALRSYTF. Together with reference TRBV7-9 and TRBJ1-2, the CDR3 gives the full variable domain: DTGVSQNPRHKITKRGQNVTFRCDPISEHNRLYWYRQTLGQGPEFLTYFQNEAQLEKSRLLSDRFSAERPKGSFSTLEIQRTEQGDSAMYLCASSLVTALRSYTFGSGTRLTVV.

V is TRBV7-2 and J is TRBJ2-1; D is undetermined. The germline V gene has CDR1 SGHTA and CDR2 FQGNSA. V lost 3 bases and J lost 7, with 16 bases in between. The CDR3 length is 15 residues. CDR3 bases: TGTGCCAGCAGCTTGCCTCGGGCCAGCACGAATGAGCAGTTCTTC. The encoded protein is CASSLPRASTNEQFF.